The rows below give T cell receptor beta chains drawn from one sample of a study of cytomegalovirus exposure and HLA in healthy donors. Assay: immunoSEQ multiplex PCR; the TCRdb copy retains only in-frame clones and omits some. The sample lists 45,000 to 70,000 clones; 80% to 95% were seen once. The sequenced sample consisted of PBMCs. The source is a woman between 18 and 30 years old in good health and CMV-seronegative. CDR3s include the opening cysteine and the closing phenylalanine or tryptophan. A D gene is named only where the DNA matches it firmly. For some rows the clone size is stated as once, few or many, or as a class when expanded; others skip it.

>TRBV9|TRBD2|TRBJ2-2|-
CASSSQQRTSGRRTGELFF
TGTGCCAGCAGCTCTCAACAGAGGACTAGCGGTCGTCGCACCGGGGAGCTGTTTTTT
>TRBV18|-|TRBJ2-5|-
CASSPSKGDQETQYF
TGTGCCAGCTCACCATCGAAGGGGGACCAAGAGACCCAGTACTTC
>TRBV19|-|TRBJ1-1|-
CASRLGASGTEAFF
TGTGCCAGTAGGTTAGGGGCGAGTGGTACTGAAGCTTTCTTT
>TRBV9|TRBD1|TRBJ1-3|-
CASSVPFEPGGRTGNTIYF
TGTGCCAGCAGCGTACCCTTTGAGCCAGGGGGGCGTACTGGAAACACCATATATTTT
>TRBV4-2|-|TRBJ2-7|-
CASSQDGGSYEQYF
TGTGCCAGCAGCCAAGACGGAGGGTCATACGAGCAGTACTTC
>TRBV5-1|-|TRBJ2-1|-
CASSLRAGSYNEQFF
TGCGCCAGCAGCTTGCGAGCGGGCTCCTACAATGAGCAGTTCTTC
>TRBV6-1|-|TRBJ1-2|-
CASSEAIGQSAYGYTF
TGTGCCAGCAGTGAAGCGATCGGACAGTCGGCCTATGGCTACACCTTC
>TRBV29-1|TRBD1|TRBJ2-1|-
CSVSGTGGLRGLYNEQFF
TGCAGCGTGTCCGGGACAGGGGGCCTGAGGGGCCTTTACAATGAGCAGTTCTTC
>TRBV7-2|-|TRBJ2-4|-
CASSSIQGPWGGDIQYF
TGTGCCAGCAGCTCCATCCAGGGCCCATGGGGCGGAGACATTCAGTACTTC
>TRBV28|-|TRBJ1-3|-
CASSRTGIGNTIYF
TGTGCCAGCAGTCGAACAGGGATTGGAAACACCATATATTTT
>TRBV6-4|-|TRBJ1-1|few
CASSDQGQAEAFF
TGTGCCAGCAGTGACCAGGGGCAGGCGGAAGCTTTCTTT
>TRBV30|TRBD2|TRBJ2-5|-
CAWSKREGETQYF
TGTGCCTGGAGTAAACGGGAGGGGGAGACCCAGTACTTC
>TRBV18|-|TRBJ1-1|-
CASLTKGGTEAFF
TGTGCCAGCCTAACTAAGGGAGGGACTGAAGCTTTCTTT
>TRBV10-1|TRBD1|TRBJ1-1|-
CASQPRGANTEAFF
TGCGCCAGCCAACCCAGGGGGGCGAACACTGAAGCTTTCTTT
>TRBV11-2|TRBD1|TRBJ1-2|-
CASSLTGQVKGYTF
TGTGCCAGCAGCCTTACGGGACAGGTGAAAGGCTACACCTTC
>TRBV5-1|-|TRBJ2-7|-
CASSLTVSYEQYF
TGCGCCAGCAGCTTGACAGTCTCCTACGAGCAGTACTTC
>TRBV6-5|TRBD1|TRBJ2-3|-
CASSYRTGATDTQYF
TGTGCCAGCAGTTACCGGACAGGAGCTACAGATACGCAGTATTTT
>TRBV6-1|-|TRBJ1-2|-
CASSEGAAYGYTF
TGTGCCAGCAGTGAAGGGGCAGCATATGGCTACACCTTC
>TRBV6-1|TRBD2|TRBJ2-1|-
CATPGLASYNEQFF
TGTGCCACCCCGGGACTAGCCTCCTACAATGAGCAGTTCTTC
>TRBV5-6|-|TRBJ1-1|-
CASSLDRGVWNTEAFF
TGTGCCAGCAGCTTGGATCGGGGGGTCTGGAACACTGAAGCTTTCTTT
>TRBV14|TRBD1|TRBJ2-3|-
CASSLGQGRDTQYF
TGTGCCAGCAGCCTCGGACAGGGTCGTGATACGCAGTATTTT
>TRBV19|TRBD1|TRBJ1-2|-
CASRRTGGNYGYTF
TGTGCCAGTAGAAGGACAGGGGGGAACTATGGCTACACCTTC
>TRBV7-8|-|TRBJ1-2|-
CASRETYKLSGGYTF
TGTGCCAGCAGGGAGACGTACAAGCTATCCGGGGGCTACACCTTC
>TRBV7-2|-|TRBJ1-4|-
CASSSQGRAEKLFF
TGTGCCAGCAGCTCACAGGGTAGGGCTGAAAAACTGTTTTTT
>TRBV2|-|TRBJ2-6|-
CASSEQENSGANVLTF
TGTGCCAGCAGTGAACAGGAAAACTCTGGGGCCAACGTCCTGACTTTC
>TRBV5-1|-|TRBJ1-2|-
CASSLEAGEYYGYTF
TGCGCCAGCAGCTTGGAAGCCGGGGAATACTATGGCTACACCTTC
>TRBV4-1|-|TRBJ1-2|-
CASSQDMGGGASNYGYTF
TGCGCCAGCAGCCAAGATATGGGAGGGGGGGCCAGCAACTATGGCTACACCTTC
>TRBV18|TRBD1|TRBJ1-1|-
CASSPQKGANTEAFF
TGTGCCAGCTCACCACAGAAGGGGGCGAACACTGAAGCTTTCTTT
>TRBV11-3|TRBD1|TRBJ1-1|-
CASSSHGQGAEAFF
TGTGCCAGCAGCTCACACGGACAGGGGGCTGAAGCTTTCTTT
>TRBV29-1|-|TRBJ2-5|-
CSPLGANGETQYF
TGCAGCCCCCTTGGGGCGAACGGGGAGACCCAGTACTTC
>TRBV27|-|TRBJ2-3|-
CASSLIGGQTDTQYF
TGTGCCAGCAGTTTAATCGGGGGTCAGACAGATACGCAGTATTTT
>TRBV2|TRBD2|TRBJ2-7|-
CASSVRSGGSYEQYF
TGTGCCAGCAGTGTTCGTAGCGGGGGATCCTACGAGCAGTACTTC
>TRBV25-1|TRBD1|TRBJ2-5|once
CASSAGTGFETQYF
TGTGCCAGCAGTGCCGGGACAGGGTTCGAGACCCAGTACTTC
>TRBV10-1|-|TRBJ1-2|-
CASMGRGDYGYTF
TGCGCCAGCATGGGCAGGGGTGACTATGGCTACACCTTC
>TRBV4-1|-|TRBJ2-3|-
CASSVRLEDTQYF
TGCGCCAGCAGCGTCCGACTAGAGGATACGCAGTATTTT
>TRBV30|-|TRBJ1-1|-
CAWSLATEAFF
TGTGCCTGGAGTTTGGCAACTGAAGCTTTCTTT
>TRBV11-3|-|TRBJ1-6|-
CASSLGGGGNSPLHF
TGTGCCAGCAGCTTAGGCGGGGGCGGCAATTCACCCCTCCACTTT
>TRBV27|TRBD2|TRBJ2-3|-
CASSLRTSGGGPRGTQYF
TGTGCCAGCAGTTTAAGGACTAGCGGAGGGGGACCCCGGGGTACGCAGTATTTT
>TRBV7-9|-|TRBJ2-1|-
CASSHQYNEQFF
TGTGCCAGCAGCCATCAATACAATGAGCAGTTCTTC
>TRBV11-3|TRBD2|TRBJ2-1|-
CASSPGGSYNEQFF
TGTGCCAGCAGCCCGGGGGGGTCCTACAATGAGCAGTTCTTC